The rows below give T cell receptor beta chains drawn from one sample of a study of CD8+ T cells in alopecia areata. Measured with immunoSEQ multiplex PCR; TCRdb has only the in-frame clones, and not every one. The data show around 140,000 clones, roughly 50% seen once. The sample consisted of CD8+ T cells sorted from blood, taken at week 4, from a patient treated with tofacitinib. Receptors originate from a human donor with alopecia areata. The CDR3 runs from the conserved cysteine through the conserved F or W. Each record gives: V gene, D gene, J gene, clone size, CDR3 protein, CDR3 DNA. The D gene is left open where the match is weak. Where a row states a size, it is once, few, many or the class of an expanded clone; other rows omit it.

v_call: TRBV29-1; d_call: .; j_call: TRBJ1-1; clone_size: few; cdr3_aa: CSVDGAPGEAFF; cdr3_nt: TGCAGCGTTGACGGGGCGCCAGGTGAAGCTTTCTTT
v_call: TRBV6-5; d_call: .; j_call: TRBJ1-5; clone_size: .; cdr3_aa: CASSTGPLNQPQHF; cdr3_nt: TGTGCCAGCAGTACAGGTCCCCTAAATCAGCCCCAGCATTTT
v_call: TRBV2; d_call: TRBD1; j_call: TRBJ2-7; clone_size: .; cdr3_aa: CASSASGTADSYEQYF; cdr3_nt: TGTGCCAGCAGCGCCTCCGGGACAGCAGACTCCTACGAGCAGTACTTC
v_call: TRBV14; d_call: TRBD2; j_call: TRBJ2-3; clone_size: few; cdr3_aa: CASSQARTSSQYF; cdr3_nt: TGTGCCAGCAGCCAGGCCCGGACTAGCTCGCAGTATTTT
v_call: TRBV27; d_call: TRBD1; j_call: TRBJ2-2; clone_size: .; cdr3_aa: CASSLPGQENTGELFF; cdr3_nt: TGTGCCAGCAGTTTACCGGGACAGGAGAACACCGGGGAGCTGTTTTTT
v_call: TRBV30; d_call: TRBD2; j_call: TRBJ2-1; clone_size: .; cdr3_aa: CAWLMTSGGAHEQFF; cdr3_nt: TGTGCCTGGCTGATGACTAGCGGGGGGGCCCATGAGCAGTTCTTC
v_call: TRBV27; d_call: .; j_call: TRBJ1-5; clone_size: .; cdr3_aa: CASSLQYSNQPQHF; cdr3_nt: TGTGCCAGCAGTTTGCAATATAGCAATCAGCCCCAGCATTTT
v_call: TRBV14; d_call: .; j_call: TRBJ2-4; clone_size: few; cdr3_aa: CASSHSDRYSSKNIQYF; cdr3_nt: TGTGCCAGCAGCCACTCGGACAGATATAGTTCCAAAAACATTCAGTACTTC
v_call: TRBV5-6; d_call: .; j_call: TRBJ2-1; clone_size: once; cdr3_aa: CASSFGRGYNEQFF; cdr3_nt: TGTGCCAGCAGCTTTGGGCGGGGCTACAATGAGCAGTTCTTC
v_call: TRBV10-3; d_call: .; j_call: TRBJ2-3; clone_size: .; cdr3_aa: CAISAGRETDTQYF; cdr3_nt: TGTGCCATCAGTGCGGGCAGGGAGACAGATACGCAGTATTTT
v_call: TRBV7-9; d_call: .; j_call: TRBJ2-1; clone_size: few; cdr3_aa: CASSSPGLAGNEQFF; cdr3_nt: TGTGCCAGCAGCTCCCCGGGCCTAGCAGGCAATGAGCAGTTCTTC
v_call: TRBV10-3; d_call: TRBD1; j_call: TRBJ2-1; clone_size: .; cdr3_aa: CAISVESGQGDYNEQFF; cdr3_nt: TGTGCCATCAGTGTTGAGTCGGGACAGGGGGACTACAATGAGCAGTTCTTC
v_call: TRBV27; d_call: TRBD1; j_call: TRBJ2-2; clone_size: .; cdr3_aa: CASSWDRAEELFF; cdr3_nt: TGTGCCAGCAGTTGGGACAGGGCAGAGGAGCTGTTTTTT
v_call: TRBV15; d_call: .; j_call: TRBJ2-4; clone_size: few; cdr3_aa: CATSRGRAAKNIQYF; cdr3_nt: TGTGCCACCAGCAGAGGGAGGGCAGCCAAAAACATTCAGTACTTC
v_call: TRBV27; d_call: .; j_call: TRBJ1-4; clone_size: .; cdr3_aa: CASSLGRINEKLFF; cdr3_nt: TGTGCCAGCAGTCTGGGACGGATTAATGAAAAACTGTTTTTT
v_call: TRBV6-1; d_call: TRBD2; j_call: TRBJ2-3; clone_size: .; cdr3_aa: CASSEGGGATDTQYF; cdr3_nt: TGTGCCAGCAGTGAGGGCGGGGGGGCCACAGATACGCAGTATTTT
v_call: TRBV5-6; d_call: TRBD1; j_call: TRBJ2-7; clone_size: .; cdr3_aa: CASSLRDRIYEQYF; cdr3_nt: TGTGCCAGCAGCCTCCGGGACAGGATCTACGAGCAGTACTTC
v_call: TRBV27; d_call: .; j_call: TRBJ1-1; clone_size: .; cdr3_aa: CASSWAEGTEAFF; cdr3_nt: TGTGCCAGCTCCTGGGCCGAGGGGACTGAAGCTTTCTTT
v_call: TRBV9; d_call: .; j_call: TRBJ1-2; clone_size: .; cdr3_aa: CASSPDEIYGYTF; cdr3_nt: TGTGCCAGCAGCCCGGACGAGATCTATGGCTACACCTTC
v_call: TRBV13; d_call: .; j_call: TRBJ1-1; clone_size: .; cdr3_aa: CASSLGRDTEAFF; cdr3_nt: TGTGCCAGCAGCTTGGGCAGGGACACTGAAGCTTTCTTT
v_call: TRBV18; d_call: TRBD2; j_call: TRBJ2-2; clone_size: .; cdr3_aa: CASSVTGTTYTGELFF; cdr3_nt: TGTGCCAGCTCAGTTACCGGGACTACCTACACCGGGGAGCTGTTTTTT
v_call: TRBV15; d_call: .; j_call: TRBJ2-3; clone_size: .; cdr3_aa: CATSSRGSEESDTQYF; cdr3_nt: TGTGCCACCAGCTCGCGGGGTAGCGAAGAGTCAGATACGCAGTATTTT
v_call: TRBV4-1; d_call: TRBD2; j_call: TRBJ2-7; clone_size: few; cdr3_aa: CASSQVSGDVIEQYF; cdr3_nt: TGCGCCAGCAGCCAAGTTAGCGGGGACGTGATCGAGCAGTACTTC
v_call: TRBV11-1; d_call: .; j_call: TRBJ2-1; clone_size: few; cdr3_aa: CASSLLFNSYNEQFF; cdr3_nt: TGTGCCAGCAGCTTACTGTTTAACTCCTACAATGAGCAGTTCTTC
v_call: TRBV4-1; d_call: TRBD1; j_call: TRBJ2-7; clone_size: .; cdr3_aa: CASSQVPTGEKWQYF; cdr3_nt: TGCGCCAGCAGCCAAGTTCCGACAGGGGAAAAGTGGCAGTACTTC
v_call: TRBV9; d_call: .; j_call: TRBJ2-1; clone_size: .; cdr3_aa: CASSVDTGTYNEQFF; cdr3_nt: TGTGCCAGCAGCGTAGATACAGGGACCTACAATGAGCAGTTCTTC
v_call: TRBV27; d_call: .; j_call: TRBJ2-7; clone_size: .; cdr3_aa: CASSFRQGGRYEQYF; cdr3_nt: TGTGCCAGCAGTTTCCGACAGGGAGGAAGATACGAGCAGTACTTC
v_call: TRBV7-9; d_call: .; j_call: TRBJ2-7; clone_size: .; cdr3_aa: CASSWDPGRGDYEQYF; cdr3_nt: TGTGCCAGCAGCTGGGATCCAGGGCGAGGGGACTACGAGCAGTACTTC
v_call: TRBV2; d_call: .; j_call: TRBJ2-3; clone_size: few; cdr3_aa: CASSAPGTVLMDTQYF; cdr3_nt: TGTGCCAGCAGTGCCCCCGGGACCGTCTTGATGGATACGCAGTATTTT
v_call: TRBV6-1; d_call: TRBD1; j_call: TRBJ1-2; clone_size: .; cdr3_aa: CASSEGSGGFGGYTF; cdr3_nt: TGTGCCAGCAGTGAAGGGTCAGGGGGATTCGGTGGCTACACCTTC
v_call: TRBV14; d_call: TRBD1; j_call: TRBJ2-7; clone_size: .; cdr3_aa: CASSQVYRGLYEQYF; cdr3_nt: TGTGCCAGCAGCCAAGTCTACAGGGGGCTCTACGAGCAGTACTTC
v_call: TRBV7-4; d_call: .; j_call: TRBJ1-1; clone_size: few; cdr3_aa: CASSLRGQNTEAFF; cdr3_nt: TGTGCCAGCAGCTTACGCGGCCAGAACACTGAAGCTTTCTTT
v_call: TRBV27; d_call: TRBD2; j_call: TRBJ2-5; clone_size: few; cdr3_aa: CASRRSGGPRETQYF; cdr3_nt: TGTGCCAGCAGAAGGAGCGGGGGGCCCAGGGAGACCCAGTACTTC
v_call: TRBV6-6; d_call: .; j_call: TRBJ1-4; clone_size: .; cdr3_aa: CASSYVNSAEKLFF; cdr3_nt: TGTGCCAGCAGTTACGTAAATTCAGCGGAAAAACTGTTTTTT
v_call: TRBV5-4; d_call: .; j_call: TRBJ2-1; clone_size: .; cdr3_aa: CASSLALVGRSSYNEQFF; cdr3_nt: TGTGCCAGCAGCTTGGCCCTAGTGGGTAGGAGCTCCTACAATGAGCAGTTCTTC
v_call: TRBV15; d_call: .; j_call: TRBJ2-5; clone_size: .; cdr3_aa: CATSGSAGVRQETQYF; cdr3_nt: TGTGCCACCAGCGGATCCGCTGGGGTCCGCCAAGAGACCCAGTACTTC
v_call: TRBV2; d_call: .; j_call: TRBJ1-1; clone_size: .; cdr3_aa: CASSATENTEAFF; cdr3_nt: TGTGCCAGCAGCGCAACAGAGAACACTGAAGCTTTCTTT
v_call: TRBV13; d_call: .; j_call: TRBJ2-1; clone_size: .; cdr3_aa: CASSLGVSTAYYNEQFF; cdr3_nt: TGTGCCAGCAGCTTAGGGGTTTCGACAGCCTACTACAATGAGCAGTTCTTC
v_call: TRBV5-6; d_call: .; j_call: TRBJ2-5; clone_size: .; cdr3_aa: CASSSFGYEETQYF; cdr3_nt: TGTGCCAGCAGCTCGTTCGGATACGAAGAGACCCAGTACTTC
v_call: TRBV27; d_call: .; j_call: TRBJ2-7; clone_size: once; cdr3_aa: CASSSRGAYEQYF; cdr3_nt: TGTGCCAGCAGTTCAAGGGGAGCCTACGAGCAGTACTTC
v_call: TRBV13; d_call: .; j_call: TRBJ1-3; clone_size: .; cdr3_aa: CASSLVTERNTIYF; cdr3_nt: TGTGCCAGCAGCTTAGTGACAGAAAGAAACACCATATATTTT
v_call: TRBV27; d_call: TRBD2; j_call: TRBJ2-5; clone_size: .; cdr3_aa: CASSRLAEQETQYF; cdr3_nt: TGTGCCAGCAGTCGACTAGCGGAGCAAGAGACCCAGTACTTC
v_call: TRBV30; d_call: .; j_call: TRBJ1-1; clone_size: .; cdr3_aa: CAWSLGNTEAFF; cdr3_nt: TGTGCCTGGAGTTTAGGGAACACTGAAGCTTTCTTT
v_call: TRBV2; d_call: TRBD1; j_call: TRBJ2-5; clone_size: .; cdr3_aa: CASSGSATGPLGTQYF; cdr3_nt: TGTGCCAGCAGTGGGTCCGCGACAGGGCCATTGGGGACCCAGTACTTC
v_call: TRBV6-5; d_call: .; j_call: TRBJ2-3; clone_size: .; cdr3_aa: CASSQPSASTDTQYF; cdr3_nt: TGTGCCAGCAGCCAGCCGAGCGCTAGCACAGATACGCAGTATTTT
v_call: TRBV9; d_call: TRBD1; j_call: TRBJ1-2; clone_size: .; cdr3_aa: CASSPAGTGNYGYTF; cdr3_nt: TGTGCCAGCAGCCCGGCCGGGACAGGGAACTATGGCTACACCTTC
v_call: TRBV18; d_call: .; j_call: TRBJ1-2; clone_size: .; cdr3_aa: CASSVGDIVNYGYTF; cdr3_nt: TGTGCCAGCTCCGTGGGGGACATAGTTAACTATGGCTACACCTTC
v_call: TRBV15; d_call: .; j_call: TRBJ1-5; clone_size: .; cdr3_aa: CATSSADSSWGNQPQHF; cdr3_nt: TGTGCCACCAGCAGCGCGGACAGCAGTTGGGGCAATCAGCCCCAGCATTTT
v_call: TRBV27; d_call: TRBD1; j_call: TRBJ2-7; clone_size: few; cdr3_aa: CASSLLGQGGYEQYF; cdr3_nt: TGTGCCAGCAGCCTCCTGGGACAGGGAGGCTACGAGCAGTACTTC
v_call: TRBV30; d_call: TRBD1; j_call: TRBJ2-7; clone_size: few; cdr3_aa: CAWSPGTGGYEQYF; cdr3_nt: TGTGCCTGGAGCCCTGGGACAGGAGGATACGAGCAGTACTTC
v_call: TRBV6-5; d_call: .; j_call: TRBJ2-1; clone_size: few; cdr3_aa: CASSYLGAVNEQFF; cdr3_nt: TGTGCCAGCAGTTACTTGGGGGCGGTAAATGAGCAGTTCTTC
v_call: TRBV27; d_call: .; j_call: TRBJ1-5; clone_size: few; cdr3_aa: CASSLTGYEWDQPQHF; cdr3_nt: TGTGCCAGCAGCCTGACAGGTTATGAGTGGGATCAGCCCCAGCATTTT
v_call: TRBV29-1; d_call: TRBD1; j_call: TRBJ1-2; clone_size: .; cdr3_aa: CSVEGRGGSYGYTF; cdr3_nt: TGCAGCGTTGAAGGACGAGGGGGCAGCTATGGCTACACCTTC
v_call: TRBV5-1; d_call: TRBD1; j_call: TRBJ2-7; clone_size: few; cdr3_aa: CASSLGTGSSYEQYF; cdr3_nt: TGCGCCAGCAGCCTCGGGACAGGGTCCTCCTACGAGCAGTACTTC
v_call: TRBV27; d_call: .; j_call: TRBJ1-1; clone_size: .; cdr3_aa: CASNSRWGGTEAFF; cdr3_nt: TGTGCCAGCAATAGTCGATGGGGCGGGACTGAAGCTTTCTTT
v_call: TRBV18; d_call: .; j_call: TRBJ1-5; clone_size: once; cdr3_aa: CASSPGWGSNQPQHF; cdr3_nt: TGTGCCAGCTCACCAGGATGGGGAAGCAATCAGCCCCAGCATTTT